Listed below are T cell receptor beta chains from one sample, sequenced in a study of identical twins. TCRdb re-called the 5' RACE reads through MiXCR, storing one row per CDR3 protein. The profile shows 690,000 or so distinct CDR3 sequences, around 8.6% of them singletons. These data also formed part of another study, on yellow fever vaccine responses in identical twins.

Sequenced material: PBMCs. The receptors were gathered from a woman in her late teens or twenties in good health. Both conserved end residues are part of each CDR3. Fields, in order: clone size, V gene, D gene, J gene, CDR3 DNA, CDR3 protein. A D gene is named only where the DNA matches it firmly. For some rows the clone size is stated as once, few or many, or as a class when expanded; others skip it.

few	TRBV12-3/TRBV12-4	.	TRBJ1-2	TGTGCCAGCAGTTTTCCCAAACTTACTACAGGCTACACCTTC	CASSFPKLTTGYTF
.	TRBV28	.	TRBJ2-4	TGTGCCAGCAACCCTCGGACAGTTCTAGCCAAAAACATTCAGTACTTC	CASNPRTVLAKNIQYF
.	TRBV6-2/TRBV6-3	.	TRBJ2-2	TGTGCCAGCAGGCAAGACACCGGGGAGCTGTTTTTT	CASRQDTGELFF
.	TRBV4-1	TRBD2	TRBJ2-1	TGCGCCAGCAGCCAACCTGCGGGAGACCAATACAATGAGCAGTTCTTC	CASSQPAGDQYNEQFF
few	TRBV3-1	TRBD1	TRBJ1-2	TGTGCCAGCAGCCAAATGAGGTACAGGGGGATATTCGGCTACACCTTC	CASSQMRYRGIFGYTF
.	TRBV4-1	.	TRBJ2-1	TGCGCCAGCAGCCCGGGACGCTGGGATGAGCAGTTCTTC	CASSPGRWDEQFF
many	TRBV5-5	.	TRBJ2-7	TGTGCCAGCAGCTCCGGGGCAGGCAGATTCTACGAGCAGTACTTC	CASSSGAGRFYEQYF
.	TRBV7-2	TRBD2	TRBJ2-5	TGTGCCAGCAGCCGGGGGGGCAGTACAGAGACCCAGTACTTC	CASSRGGSTETQYF
.	TRBV7-3	.	TRBJ2-1	TGTGCCAGCAGCTCCCCAGGGGCGGTATTTGGCAATGAGCAGTTCTTC	CASSSPGAVFGNEQFF
.	TRBV11-2	.	TRBJ2-7	TGTGCCAGCAGCTTAATAAAAATCCGCGGTCCCCTCCCCTACGAGCAGTACTTC	CASSLIKIRGPLPYEQYF
many	TRBV6-1	TRBD2	TRBJ2-5	TGTGCCAGCAGCAGACTAGCGGTGTCGGGAGAGACCCAGTACTTC	CASSRLAVSGETQYF
.	TRBV20-1	TRBD1	TRBJ2-5	TGCAGTGCTTATACAGGGGGAGAGACCCAGTACTTC	CSAYTGGETQYF
.	TRBV11-3	.	TRBJ2-1	TGTGCCAGCAGCAAAGAACAAAACAATGAGCAGTTCTTC	CASSKEQNNEQFF
.	TRBV20-1	TRBD2	TRBJ2-7	TGCAGTGCGACACTCTTAGGGACTAGCGGGACCGAGCAGTACTTC	CSATLLGTSGTEQYF
few	TRBV7-9	.	TRBJ1-4	TGTGCCACCCAACCCGGGACTACCGGACGGGAAAAACTGTTTTTT	CATQPGTTGREKLFF
many	TRBV10-2	.	TRBJ2-1	TGCGCCAGCAGTGGCGTAGAACCGCCGGGCTCCTACAATGAGCAGTTCTTC	CASSGVEPPGSYNEQFF
many	TRBV28	TRBD2	TRBJ2-7	TGTGCCAGCAGTTCGACTAGCCGAGGGTCCTACGAGCAGTACTTC	CASSSTSRGSYEQYF
.	TRBV3-1	.	TRBJ2-7	TGTGCCAGCAGCCCAGAGCTTAGCCCCTACGAGCAGTACTTC	CASSPELSPYEQYF
few	TRBV6-2/TRBV6-3	TRBD2	TRBJ2-5	TGTGCCAGCAGTTACTCGAGTCGTTTTACGCGACTAGCTTCTAGAGAGACCCAGTACTTC	CASSYSSRFTRLASRETQYF
.	TRBV5-1	TRBD1	TRBJ2-7	TGCGCCAGCAGCCTAGGGGGCACCTCCATCTACGAGCAGTACTTC	CASSLGGTSIYEQYF
many	TRBV12-3/TRBV12-4	.	TRBJ1-5	TGTGCCAGCACTCTGGGGCAGGGGAACAATCAGCCCCAGCATTTT	CASTLGQGNNQPQHF
few	TRBV20-1	TRBD1	TRBJ1-1	TGCAGTGCCCCCAAGACAGGGAAGACGGGCACTGAAGCTTTCTTT	CSAPKTGKTGTEAFF
many	TRBV6-5	.	TRBJ2-7	TGTGCCAGCAGTTTCGGGCAGAGCTCCTACGAGCAGTACTTC	CASSFGQSSYEQYF
many	TRBV5-6	TRBD2	TRBJ2-1	TGTGCCAGCAGCTTGGCCGCTAGCGGGCTGCGGTACAATGAGCAGTTCTTC	CASSLAASGLRYNEQFF
.	TRBV4-1	TRBD2	TRBJ2-2	TGCGCCAGCAGCCAACCGGGGGGCGGGGAGCTGTTTTTT	CASSQPGGGELFF
.	TRBV18	.	TRBJ2-3	TGTGCCAGCTCCCTGATCCCGGGGAGCACAGATACGCAGTATTTT	CASSLIPGSTDTQYF
.	TRBV20-1	.	TRBJ2-6	TGCAGTGCTAGAGATCGTAAGGCTGGGGCCAACGTCCTGACTTTC	CSARDRKAGANVLTF
.	TRBV24-1	TRBD2	TRBJ2-1	TGTGCCACCGCGGGACTAGCCGGGAATGAGCAGTTCTTC	CATAGLAGNEQFF
many	TRBV2	TRBD2	TRBJ2-1	TGTGCCAGCAGTGAACCGGGACTAGCGGGTTACAATGAGCAGTTCTTC	CASSEPGLAGYNEQFF
few	TRBV12-3/TRBV12-4	TRBD2	TRBJ2-1	TGTGCCAGCAGGTCTCTCCTAGCGGGGGGCTTCTCTGAGCAGTTCTTC	CASRSLLAGGFSEQFF
.	TRBV6-5	.	TRBJ2-7	TGTGCCAGCAAGGATGGAGGGCAGGTGCAGTACTTC	CASKDGGQVQYF
.	TRBV15	TRBD1	TRBJ1-2	TGTGCCACCAGCGGGTTAACAGGGGTTACCAGCTACACCTTC	CATSGLTGVTSYTF
many	TRBV20-1	.	TRBJ2-3	TGCAGTGCTAGAGATCCTACTAACCAAAGGACGGATACGCAGTATTTT	CSARDPTNQRTDTQYF
.	TRBV6-2/TRBV6-3	TRBD2	TRBJ2-7	TGTGCCAGCAAAGGGGGGACTAGCGGGAGCCTGGAGCAGTACTTC	CASKGGTSGSLEQYF
many	TRBV10-3	TRBD1	TRBJ2-2	TGTGCCATCAGTGATACCGGGACAGGGAAGAACGGGGAGCTGTTTTTT	CAISDTGTGKNGELFF
few	TRBV12-3/TRBV12-4	TRBD1	TRBJ2-7	TGTGCCAGCAGTTCTAGCGGACAGGGGGGATACGAGCAGTACTTC	CASSSSGQGGYEQYF
many	TRBV7-2	TRBD2	TRBJ2-3	TGTGCCAGCCGGTGGCGGGGGAGCACAGATACGCAGTATTTT	CASRWRGSTDTQYF
few	TRBV12-3/TRBV12-4	.	TRBJ2-3	TGTGCCAGCAGTGGGGACCCATTCCACACAGATACGCAGTATTTT	CASSGDPFHTDTQYF
.	TRBV2	TRBD2	TRBJ2-3	TGTGCCAGCACCGGGACTAAGAGCACAGATACGCAGTATTTT	CASTGTKSTDTQYF
.	TRBV14	.	TRBJ2-1	TGTGCCAGCAGCCAAGCCGGGGGGCTGGAGCAGTTCTTC	CASSQAGGLEQFF
.	TRBV6-2/TRBV6-3	.	TRBJ1-5	TGTGCCAGCACCGTGACGGGGAATCAGCCCCAGCATTTT	CASTVTGNQPQHF
many	TRBV5-6	.	TRBJ2-7	TGTGCCAGCAGCTTGGTAGGACAGTCCTACGAGCAGTACTTC	CASSLVGQSYEQYF